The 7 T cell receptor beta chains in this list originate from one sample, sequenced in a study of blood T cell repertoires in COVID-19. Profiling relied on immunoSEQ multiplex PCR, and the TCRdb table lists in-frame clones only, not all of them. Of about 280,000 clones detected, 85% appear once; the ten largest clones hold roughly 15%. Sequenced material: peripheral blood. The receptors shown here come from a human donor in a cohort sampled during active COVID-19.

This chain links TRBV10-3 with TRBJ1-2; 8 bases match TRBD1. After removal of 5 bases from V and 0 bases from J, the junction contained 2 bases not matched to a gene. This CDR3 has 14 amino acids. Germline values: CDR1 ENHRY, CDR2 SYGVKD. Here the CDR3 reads CAISRQGSNYGYTF. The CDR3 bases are TGTGCCATCAGTCGACAGGGGTCTAACTATGGCTACACCTTC.

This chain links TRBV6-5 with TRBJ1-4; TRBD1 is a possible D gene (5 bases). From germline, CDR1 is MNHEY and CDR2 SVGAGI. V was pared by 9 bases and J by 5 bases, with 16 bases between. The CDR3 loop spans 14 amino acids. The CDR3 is CASPDVQGNEKLFF. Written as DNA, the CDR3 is TGTGCCAGTCCCGATGTCCAGGGCAATGAAAAACTGTTTTTT.

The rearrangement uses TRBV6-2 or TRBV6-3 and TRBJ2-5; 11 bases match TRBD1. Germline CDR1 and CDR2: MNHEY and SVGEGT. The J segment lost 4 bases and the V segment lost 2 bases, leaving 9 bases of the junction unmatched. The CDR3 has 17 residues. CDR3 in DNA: TGTGCCAGCAGTTACCTACCTAGGACAGGGGGCTCAGAGACCCAGTACTTC. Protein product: CASSYLPRTGGSETQYF.

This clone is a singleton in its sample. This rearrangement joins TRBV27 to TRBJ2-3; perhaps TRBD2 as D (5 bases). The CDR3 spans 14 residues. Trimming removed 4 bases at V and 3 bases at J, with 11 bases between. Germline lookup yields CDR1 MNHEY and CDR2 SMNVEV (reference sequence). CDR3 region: CASSYSGRTDTQYF. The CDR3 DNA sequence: TGTGCCAGCAGTTATAGTGGGAGAACAGATACGCAGTATTTT.

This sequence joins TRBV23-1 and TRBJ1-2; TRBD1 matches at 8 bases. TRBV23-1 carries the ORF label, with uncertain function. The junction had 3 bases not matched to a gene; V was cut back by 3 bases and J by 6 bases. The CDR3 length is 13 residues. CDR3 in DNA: TGCGCCAGCAGTCATGGACAGGGCAATGGCTACACCTTC. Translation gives CASSHGQGNGYTF.

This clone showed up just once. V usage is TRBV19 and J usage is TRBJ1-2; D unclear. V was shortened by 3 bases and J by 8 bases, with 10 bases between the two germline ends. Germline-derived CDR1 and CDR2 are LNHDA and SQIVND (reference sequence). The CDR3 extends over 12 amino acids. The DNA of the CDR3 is TGTGCCAGTAGTATTGAGGGCTTGGGCTACACCTTC. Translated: CASSIEGLGYTF.

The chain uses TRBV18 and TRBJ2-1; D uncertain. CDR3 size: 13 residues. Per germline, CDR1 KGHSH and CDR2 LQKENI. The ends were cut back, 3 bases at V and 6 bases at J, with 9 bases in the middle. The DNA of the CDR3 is TGTGCCAGCTCACCCCTCCCGGGCAATGAGCAGTTCTTC. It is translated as CASSPLPGNEQFF.